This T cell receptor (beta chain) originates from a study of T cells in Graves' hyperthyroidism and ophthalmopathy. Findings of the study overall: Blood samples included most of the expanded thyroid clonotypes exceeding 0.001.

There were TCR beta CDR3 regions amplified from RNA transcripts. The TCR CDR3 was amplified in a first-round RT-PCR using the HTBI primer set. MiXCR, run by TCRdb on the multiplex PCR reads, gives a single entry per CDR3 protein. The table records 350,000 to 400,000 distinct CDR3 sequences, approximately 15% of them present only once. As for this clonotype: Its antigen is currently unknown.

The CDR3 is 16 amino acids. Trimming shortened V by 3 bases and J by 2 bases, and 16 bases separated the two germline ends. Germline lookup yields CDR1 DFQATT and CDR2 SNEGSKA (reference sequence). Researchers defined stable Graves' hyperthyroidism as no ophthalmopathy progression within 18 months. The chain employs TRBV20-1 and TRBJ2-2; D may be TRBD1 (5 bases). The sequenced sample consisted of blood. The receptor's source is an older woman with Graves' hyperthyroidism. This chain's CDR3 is CSASPQGSRNTGELFF. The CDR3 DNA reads TGCAGTGCTAGCCCCCAGGGCTCGAGAAACACCGGGGAGCTGTTTTTT.